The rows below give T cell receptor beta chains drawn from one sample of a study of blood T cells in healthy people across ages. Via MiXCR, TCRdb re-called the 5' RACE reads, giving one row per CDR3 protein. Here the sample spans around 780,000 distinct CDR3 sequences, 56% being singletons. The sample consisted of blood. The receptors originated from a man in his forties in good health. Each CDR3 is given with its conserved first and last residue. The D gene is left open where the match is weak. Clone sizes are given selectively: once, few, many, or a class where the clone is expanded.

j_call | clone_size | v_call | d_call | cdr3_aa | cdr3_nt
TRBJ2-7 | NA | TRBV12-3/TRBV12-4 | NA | CASSFGASWNRYEQYF | TGTGCCAGCAGTTTTGGGGCTAGCTGGAATCGCTACGAGCAGTACTTC
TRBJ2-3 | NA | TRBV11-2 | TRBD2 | CASSLVRGDTDTQYF | TGTGCCAGCAGCTTAGTGCGGGGGGACACAGATACGCAGTATTTT
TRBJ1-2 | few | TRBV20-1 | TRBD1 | CSARQDREGGYTF | TGCAGTGCTAGACAGGACAGGGAAGGAGGCTACACCTTC
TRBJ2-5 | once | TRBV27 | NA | CASSDTLGTPGRTQYF | TGTGCCAGCAGTGACACTCTCGGGACTCCCGGCAGGACCCAGTACTTC
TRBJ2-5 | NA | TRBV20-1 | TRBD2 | CSASRLAGAETQYF | TGCAGTGCTAGTCGGCTAGCGGGAGCAGAGACCCAGTACTTC
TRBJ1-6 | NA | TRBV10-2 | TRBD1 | CATQPGQSNSPLHF | TGCGCCACACAACCGGGACAGAGTAATTCACCCCTCCACTTT
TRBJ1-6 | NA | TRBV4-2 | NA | CASSQEQVESPLHF | TGTGCCAGCAGCCAAGAACAGGTCGAATCACCCCTCCACTTT
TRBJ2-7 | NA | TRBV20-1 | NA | CSAGSVNPYEQYF | TGCAGTGCTGGCTCGGTAAATCCCTACGAGCAGTACTTC
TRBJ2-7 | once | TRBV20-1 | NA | CSAHRRDRGHEQYF | TGCAGTGCTCACCGACGCGACCGTGGGCATGAGCAGTACTTC
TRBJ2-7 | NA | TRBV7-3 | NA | CASSSAGLHGEQYF | TGTGCCAGCAGCTCAGCGGGCCTACACGGAGAGCAGTACTTC
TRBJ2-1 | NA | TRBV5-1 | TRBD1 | CASSDQSGTGYNEQFF | TGCGCCAGCAGCGACCAATCAGGGACAGGGTACAATGAGCAGTTCTTC
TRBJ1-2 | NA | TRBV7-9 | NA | CASSLGTGAFNGYTF | TGTGCCAGCAGCTTAGGGACGGGTGCCTTCAATGGCTACACCTTC
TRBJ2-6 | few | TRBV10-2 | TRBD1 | CASSENRGLSGANVLTF | TGCGCCAGCAGTGAGAACAGGGGGCTGTCAGGGGCCAACGTCCTGACTTTC
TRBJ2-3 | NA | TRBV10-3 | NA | CAISESSGASDTQYF | TGTGCCATCAGTGAAAGCTCCGGGGCTTCGGATACGCAGTATTTT
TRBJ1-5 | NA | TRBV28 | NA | CASSFSSGNQPQHF | TGTGCCAGCAGTTTCAGTAGTGGCAATCAGCCCCAGCATTTT
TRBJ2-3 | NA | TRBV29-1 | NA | CSPSTGDTQYF | TGCAGCCCGTCTACGGGAGATACGCAGTATTTT
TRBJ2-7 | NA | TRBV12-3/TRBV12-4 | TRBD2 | CASSTGTSGLYEQYF | TGTGCCAGCAGTACGGGGACTAGCGGACTCTACGAGCAGTACTTC
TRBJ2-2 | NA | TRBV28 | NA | CASSVSVSGELFF | TGTGCCAGCAGTGTATCAGTTTCCGGGGAGCTGTTTTTT
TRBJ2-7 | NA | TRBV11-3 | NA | CASSLVYPPTYEQYF | TGTGCCAGCAGCTTAGTCTACCCTCCTACCTACGAGCAGTACTTC
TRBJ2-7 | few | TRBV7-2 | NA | CASSLGLVGTSHEQYF | TGTGCCAGCAGCTTAGGGCTAGTGGGGACTTCCCACGAGCAGTACTTC
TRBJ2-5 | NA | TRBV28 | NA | CASSSSVEGTQYF | TGTGCCAGCAGTTCTAGCGTCGAAGGGACCCAGTACTTC
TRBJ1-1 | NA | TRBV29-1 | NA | CSVEDRFRVNTEAFF | TGCAGCGTTGAAGATCGCTTCAGGGTGAACACTGAAGCTTTCTTT
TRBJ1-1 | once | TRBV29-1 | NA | CSVEAEAFF | TGCAGCGTTGAGGCTGAAGCTTTCTTT
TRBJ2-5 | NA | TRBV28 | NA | CASSLAGQRQETQYF | TGTGCCAGCAGTTTAGCGGGGCAGCGACAAGAGACTCAGTACTTC
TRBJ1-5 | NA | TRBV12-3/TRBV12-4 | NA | CASMPSGRSNQPQHF | TGTGCCAGCATGCCCTCGGGGCGGAGCAATCAGCCCCAGCATTTT
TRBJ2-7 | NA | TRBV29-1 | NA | CSVGRTYEQYF | TGCAGCGTCGGCAGAACCTACGAGCAGTACTTC
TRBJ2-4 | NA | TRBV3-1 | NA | CASSQVRRSEQYF | TGTGCCAGCAGCCAAGTGAGACGGTCGGAGCAGTACTTC
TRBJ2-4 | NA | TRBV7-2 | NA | CASSLEGIQYF | TGTGCCAGCAGCTTAGAGGGGATTCAGTACTTC
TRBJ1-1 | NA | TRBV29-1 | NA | CSVGFSKARKKNTEAFF | TGCAGCGTTGGTTTCAGCAAGGCCCGAAAAAAGAACACTGAAGCTTTCTTT
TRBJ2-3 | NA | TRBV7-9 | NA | CASSSLSFPSTDTQYF | TGTGCCAGCAGCTCTCTGAGCTTTCCTAGCACAGATACGCAGTATTTT
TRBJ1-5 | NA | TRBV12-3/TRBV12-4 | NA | CASSFWGVGASNQPQHF | TGTGCCAGCAGTTTCTGGGGGGTAGGTGCTAGCAATCAGCCCCAGCATTTT
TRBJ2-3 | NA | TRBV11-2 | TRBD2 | CASSPGTSGRAGTDTQYF | TGTGCCAGCAGCCCCGGGACTAGCGGGAGGGCCGGGACAGATACGCAGTATTTT
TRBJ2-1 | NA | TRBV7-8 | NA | CASSPPYKYRSSYNEQFF | TGTGCCAGCAGCCCCCCATATAAGTATAGGAGCTCCTACAATGAGCAGTTCTTC
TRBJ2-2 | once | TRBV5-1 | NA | CASSLRRGRDGELFF | TGCGCCAGCAGCTTGCGTCGGGGGCGTGACGGGGAGCTGTTTTTT
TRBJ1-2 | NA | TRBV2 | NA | CASTSLQDFYGYTF | TGTGCCAGCACCTCTCTCCAGGACTTCTATGGCTACACCTTC
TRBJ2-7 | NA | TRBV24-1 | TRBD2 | CATSGGGAGNNEQYF | TGTGCCACCAGTGGCGGGGGGGCCGGGAATAATGAGCAGTACTTC
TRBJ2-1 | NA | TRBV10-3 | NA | CAIGGRSGTNNEQFF | TGTGCCATCGGAGGACGGAGCGGGACAAACAATGAGCAGTTCTTC
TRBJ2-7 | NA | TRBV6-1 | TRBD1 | CASATGGFYEQYF | TGTGCCAGTGCGACAGGGGGCTTCTACGAGCAGTACTTC
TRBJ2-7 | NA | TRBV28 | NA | CASSLRDAGAYEQYF | TGTGCCAGCAGTTTGAGGGACGCAGGCGCCTACGAGCAGTACTTC
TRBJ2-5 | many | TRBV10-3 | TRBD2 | CAISPSFSGSIQETQYF | TGTGCCATCAGTCCGTCCTTTAGCGGGAGTATCCAAGAGACCCAGTACTTC
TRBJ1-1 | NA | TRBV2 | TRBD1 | CASSARDSGGAGAEAFF | TGTGCCAGCAGTGCCCGAGACTCAGGGGGGGCCGGGGCTGAAGCTTTCTTT
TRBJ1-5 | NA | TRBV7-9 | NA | CASSLAISVGQPQHF | TGTGCCAGCAGCTTAGCCATCAGTGTAGGTCAGCCCCAGCATTTT
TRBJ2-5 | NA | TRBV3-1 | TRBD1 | CTSSQGTVNRRQYF | TGTACCAGCAGCCAAGGGACAGTTAATCGAAGGCAGTACTTC
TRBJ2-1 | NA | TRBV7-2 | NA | CASSSEQGRYEQFF | TGTGCCAGCAGCTCTGAGCAGGGAAGGTATGAGCAGTTCTTC
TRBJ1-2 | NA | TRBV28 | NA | CASSPPVNYGYTF | TGTGCCAGCAGTCCTCCTGTCAACTATGGCTACACCTTC
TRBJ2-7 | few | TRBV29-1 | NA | CSATLSTPYEQYF | TGCAGCGCCACTTTATCAACTCCCTACGAGCAGTACTTC
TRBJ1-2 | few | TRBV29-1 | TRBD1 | CSVEDRGGTNYGYTF | TGCAGCGTTGAGGACAGGGGTGGTACTAACTATGGCTACACCTTC
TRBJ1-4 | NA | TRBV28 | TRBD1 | CASSIVSDRVMEKLFF | TGTGCCAGCAGTATAGTAAGCGACAGGGTGATGGAAAAACTGTTTTTT
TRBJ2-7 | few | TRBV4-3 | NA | CASSQEGVWNYEQYF | TGCGCCAGCAGCCAAGAAGGCGTCTGGAACTACGAGCAGTACTTC
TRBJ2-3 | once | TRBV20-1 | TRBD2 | CSAPPGTTSTDTQYF | TGCAGTGCCCCACCCGGGACTACAAGCACAGATACGCAGTATTTT
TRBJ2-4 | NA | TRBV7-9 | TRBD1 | CASSLWTGMAKNIQYF | TGTGCCAGCAGCCTTTGGACAGGGATGGCTAAAAACATTCAGTACTTC
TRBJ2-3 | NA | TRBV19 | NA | CASSILPGATDTQYF | TGTGCCAGTAGTATTTTACCAGGGGCGACAGATACGCAGTATTTT
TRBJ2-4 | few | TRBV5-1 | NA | CASSYGGAPGTPNPQNIQYF | TGCGCCAGCAGCTACGGCGGCGCGCCAGGGACCCCAAATCCCCAAAACATTCAGTACTTC
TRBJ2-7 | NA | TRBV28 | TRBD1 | CASSLTGTLSYEQYF | TGTGCCAGCAGTTTGACAGGGACACTTTCCTACGAGCAGTACTTC
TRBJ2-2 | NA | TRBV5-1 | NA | CASSSGVNTGELFF | TGCGCCAGCAGCTCCGGGGTCAACACCGGGGAGCTGTTTTTT
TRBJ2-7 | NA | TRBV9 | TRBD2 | CASSEGSGTALEDEQYF | TGTGCCAGCAGCGAAGGCAGCGGGACTGCCCTCGAGGACGAGCAGTACTTC
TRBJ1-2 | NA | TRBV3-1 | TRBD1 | CASSQDGRGRGYTF | TGTGCCAGCAGCCAAGACGGCAGGGGGCGAGGCTACACCTTC
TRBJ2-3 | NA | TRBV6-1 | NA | CASSNRQGTDTQYF | TGTGCCAGCAGTAATAGACAGGGCACAGATACGCAGTATTTT
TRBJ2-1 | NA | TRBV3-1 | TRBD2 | CASSHQRSGDEQFF | TGTGCCAGCAGCCATCAAAGGAGCGGGGATGAGCAGTTCTTC
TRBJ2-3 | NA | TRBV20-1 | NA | CSARAGWDTQYF | TGCAGTGCTAGAGCGGGCTGGGATACGCAGTATTTT